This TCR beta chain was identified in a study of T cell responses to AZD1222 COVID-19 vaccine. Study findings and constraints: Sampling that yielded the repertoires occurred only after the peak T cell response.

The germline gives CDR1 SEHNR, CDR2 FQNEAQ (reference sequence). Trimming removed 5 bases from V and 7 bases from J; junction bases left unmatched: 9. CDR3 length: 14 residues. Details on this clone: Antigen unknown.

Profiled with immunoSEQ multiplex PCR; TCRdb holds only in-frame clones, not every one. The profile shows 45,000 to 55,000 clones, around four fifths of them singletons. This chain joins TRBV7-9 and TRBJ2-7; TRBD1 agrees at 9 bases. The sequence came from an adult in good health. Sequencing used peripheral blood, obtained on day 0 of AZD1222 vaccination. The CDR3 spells CASSPRTGVGEQYF. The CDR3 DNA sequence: TGTGCCAGCAGCCCTAGGACAGGGGTAGGGGAGCAGTACTTC.